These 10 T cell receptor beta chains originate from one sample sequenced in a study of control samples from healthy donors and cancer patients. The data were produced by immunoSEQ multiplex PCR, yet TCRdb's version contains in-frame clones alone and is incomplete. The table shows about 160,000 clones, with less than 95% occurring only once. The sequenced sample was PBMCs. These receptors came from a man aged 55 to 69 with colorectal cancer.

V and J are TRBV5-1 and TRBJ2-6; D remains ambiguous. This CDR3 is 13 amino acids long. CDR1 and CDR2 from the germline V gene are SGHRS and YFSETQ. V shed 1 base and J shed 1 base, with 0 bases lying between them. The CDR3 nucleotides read TGCGCCAGCAGCTTGTCTGGGGCCAACGTCCTGACTTTC. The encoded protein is CASSLSGANVLTF. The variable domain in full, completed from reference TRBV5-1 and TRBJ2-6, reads KAGVTQTPRYLIKTRGQQVTLSCSPISGHRSVSWYQQTPGQGLQFLFEYFSETQRNKGNFPGRFSGRQFSNSRSEMNVSTLELGDSALYLCASSLSGANVLTFGAGSRLTVL.

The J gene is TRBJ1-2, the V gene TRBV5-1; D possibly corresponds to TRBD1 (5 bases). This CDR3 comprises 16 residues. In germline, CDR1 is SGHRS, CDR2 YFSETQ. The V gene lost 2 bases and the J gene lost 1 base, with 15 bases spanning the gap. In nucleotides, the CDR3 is TGCGCCAGCAGCTTCGGCAACACGGGGGTTAACTATGGCTACACCTTC. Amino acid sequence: CASSFGNTGVNYGYTF.

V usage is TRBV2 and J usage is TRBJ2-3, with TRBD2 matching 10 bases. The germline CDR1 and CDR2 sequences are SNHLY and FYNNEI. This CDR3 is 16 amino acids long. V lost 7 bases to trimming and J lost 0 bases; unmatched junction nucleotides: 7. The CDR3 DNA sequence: TGTGCCAGCACCCTAGCGGGGGCCCCTAGCACAGATACGCAGTATTTT. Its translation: CASTLAGAPSTDTQYF.

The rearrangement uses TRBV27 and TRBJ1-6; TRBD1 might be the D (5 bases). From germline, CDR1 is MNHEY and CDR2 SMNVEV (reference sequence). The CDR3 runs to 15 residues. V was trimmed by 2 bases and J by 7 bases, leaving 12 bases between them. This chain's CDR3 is CASSLLVGVNSPLHF. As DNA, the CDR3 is TGTGCCAGCAGTTTACTCGTGGGGGTCAATTCACCCCTCCACTTT.

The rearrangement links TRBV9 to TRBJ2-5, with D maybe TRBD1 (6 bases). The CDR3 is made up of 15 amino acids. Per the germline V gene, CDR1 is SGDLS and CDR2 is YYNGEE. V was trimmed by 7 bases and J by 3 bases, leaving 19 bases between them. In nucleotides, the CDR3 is TGTGCCAGCTCCTGGGGGCTAGCAGATAAAGAGACCCAGTACTTC. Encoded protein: CASSWGLADKETQYF.

The CDR3 here is CASSEGEGHNEKLFF. CDR3 coding DNA: TGCGCCAGCAGTGAGGGAGAGGGGCATAATGAAAAACTGTTTTTT. The chain has TRBV10-1 and TRBJ1-4; possible D gene TRBD1, 5 bases. This CDR3 is 15 amino acids long. Trimming took off 2 bases at V and 4 bases at J, with 11 bases between the two ends. Germline V lookup: CDR1 WNHNN, CDR2 SYGVQD (reference sequence).

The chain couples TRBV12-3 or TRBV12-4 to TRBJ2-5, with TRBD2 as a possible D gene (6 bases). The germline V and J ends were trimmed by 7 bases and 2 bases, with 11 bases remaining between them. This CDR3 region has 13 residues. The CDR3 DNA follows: TGTGCCAGCAACTCGGGGGAACAAGAGACCCAGTACTTC. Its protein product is CASNSGEQETQYF.

The CDR3 sequence: CASTTSSTDTQYF. CDR3 bases: TGCGCCAGCACAACCTCTAGCACAGATACGCAGTATTTT. The V gene is TRBV5-1, the J gene TRBJ2-3; D not certain. Germline V gene lookup returns CDR1 SGHRS and CDR2 YFSETQ. V lost 6 bases, J lost 0 bases, and 8 bases lay in between. This CDR3 spans 13 amino acids. Using reference TRBV5-1 and TRBJ2-3 for the parts outside the CDR3, the full variable domain is KAGVTQTPRYLIKTRGQQVTLSCSPISGHRSVSWYQQTPGQGLQFLFEYFSETQRNKGNFPGRFSGRQFSNSRSEMNVSTLELGDSALYLCASTTSSTDTQYFGPGTRLTVL.

The CDR3: CAWSRPGHTLADTQYF. DNA of the CDR3: TGTGCCTGGAGCCGTCCGGGGCATACCCTTGCAGATACGCAGTATTTT. The chain is built from TRBV30 and TRBJ2-3; TRBD1 or TRBD2 may be the D gene (5 bases each). CDR3 length: 16 amino acids. Germline CDR1 GTSNPN, CDR2 SVGIG (reference sequence). The germline V and J ends were trimmed by 3 bases and 4 bases, with 20 bases remaining between them.

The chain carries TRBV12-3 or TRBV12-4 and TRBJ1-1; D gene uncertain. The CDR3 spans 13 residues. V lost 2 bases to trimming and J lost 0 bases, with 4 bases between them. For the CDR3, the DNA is TGTGCCAGCAGTTTATCCCTGAACACTGAAGCTTTCTTT. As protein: CASSLSLNTEAFF.